A selection of T cell receptor beta chains follows, all from one sample in a study of patients and donors after allogeneic stem cell transplantation. A single record per CDR3 protein comes from TCRdb applying MiXCR to the RT-PCR reads. This sample has roughly 8,000 distinct CDR3 sequences; about 9.9% occur once, and the top ten carry roughly 51%. The sample taken for sequencing was blood, either unsorted or a sorted T cell fraction (not recorded which). The receptors shown here come from a human donor who was either an allogeneic HSCT recipient or a stem cell or donor lymphocyte infusion donor (not recorded which). It is not recorded whose cells these are; they may come from a transplant donor. The CDR3 runs from the conserved cysteine through the conserved F or W. A D gene is named only where the DNA matches it firmly. For some rows the clone size is stated as once, few or many, or as a class when expanded; others skip it.

TRBJ1-1,many,TRBV5-4,18,TRBD1,CASSLDLQGSVINTEAFF,TGTGCCAGCAGCTTAGACCTACAGGGGTCGGTCATAAACACTGAAGCTTTCTTT
TRBJ2-5,NA,TRBV18,14,NA,CASSPTGKQETQYF,TGTGCCAGCTCACCGACAGGTAAACAAGAGACCCAGTACTTC
TRBJ1-1,many,TRBV20-1,14,NA,CSARLHGGSTQAFF,TGCAGTGCTAGACTTCATGGGGGGAGCACTCAAGCTTTCTTT
TRBJ2-1,few,TRBV7-2,15,NA,CASSAPPLASSEQFF,TGTGCCAGCAGCGCCCCACCTCTAGCTTCTTCCGAGCAGTTCTTC
TRBJ2-1,large,TRBV4-2,16,TRBD2,CASSQAAGGHNNEQFF,TGTGCCAGCAGCCAAGCGGCGGGGGGGCATAACAATGAGCAGTTCTTC
TRBJ2-5,NA,TRBV28,13,TRBD1,CASSQTGQETQYF,TGTGCCAGCAGCCAGACAGGGCAAGAGACCCAGTACTTC
TRBJ2-1,few,TRBV11-2,13,NA,CASRGGQDNEQFF,TGTGCCAGCAGAGGGGGGCAGGACAATGAGCAGTTCTTC
TRBJ2-5,many,TRBV5-1,16,TRBD2,CASSLGTSGIQETQYF,TGCGCCAGCAGCTTGGGGACTAGCGGAATACAAGAGACCCAGTACTTC
TRBJ2-1,many,TRBV6-1,15,NA,CASSNRGGSNNEQFF,TGTGCCAGCAGTAACAGGGGGGGGTCGAACAATGAGCAGTTCTTC
TRBJ2-7,NA,TRBV29-1,12,NA,CSVEREGNEQYF,TGCAGCGTTGAAAGGGAAGGGAACGAGCAGTACTTC
TRBJ1-2,many,TRBV30,17,TRBD1,CAWSETGGKTFYYGYTF,TGTGCCTGGAGTGAGACAGGGGGCAAAACCTTCTACTATGGCTACACCTTC
TRBJ2-3,NA,TRBV11-2,17,TRBD2,CASSKPGLAGAQYTQYF,TGTGCCAGCAGTAAACCGGGACTAGCGGGGGCCCAATATACGCAGTATTTT
TRBJ2-7,NA,TRBV7-9,14,NA,CASSPQDAPYEQYF,TGTGCCAGCAGCCCGCAGGACGCCCCCTACGAGCAGTACTTC
TRBJ1-2,many,TRBV7-2,15,TRBD1,CASSLRDSYTNGYTF,TGTGCCAGCAGCCTTCGGGACAGCTACACGAATGGCTACACCTTC
TRBJ2-3,NA,TRBV19,13,TRBD1,CASSTRQGDTQYF,TGTGCCAGTAGTACTCGACAGGGTGATACGCAGTATTTT
TRBJ1-5,many,TRBV5-1,13,NA,CASSEGSGQPQHF,TGCGCCAGCAGTGAAGGGTCGGGTCAGCCCCAGCATTTT
TRBJ1-5,few,TRBV6-2/TRBV6-3,17,NA,CASSYQWGRQENQPQHF,TGTGCCAGCAGTTATCAGTGGGGGCGACAGGAGAATCAGCCCCAGCATTTT
TRBJ1-5,many,TRBV2,14,TRBD1,CASSEATGTQPQHF,TGTGCCAGCAGTGAAGCGACAGGGACCCAGCCCCAGCATTTT
TRBJ2-3,many,TRBV7-8,17,NA,CASSLVMGLGSADTQYF,TGTGCCAGCAGCTTAGTCATGGGATTAGGTAGCGCAGATACGCAGTATTTT
TRBJ2-6,NA,TRBV29-1,16,TRBD1,CSALDRNTGGANVLTF,TGCAGCGCTCTGGACAGGAATACGGGTGGGGCCAACGTCCTGACTTTC
TRBJ1-1,many,TRBV20-1,15,NA,CSARGIGQGRTEAFF,TGCAGTGCTAGAGGTATAGGGCAGGGGAGGACTGAAGCTTTCTTT
TRBJ2-3,few,TRBV3-1,16,NA,CASSQRPGETTDTQYF,TGTGCCAGCAGCCAACGCCCGGGGGAGACCACAGATACGCAGTATTTT
TRBJ2-7,NA,TRBV6-5,16,NA,CASSPQGLGPQYEQYF,TGTGCCAGCAGTCCACAGGGTCTGGGCCCCCAATACGAGCAGTACTTC
TRBJ2-7,NA,TRBV30,13,NA,CAWRRQNAYEQYF,TGTGCCTGGAGGAGGCAGAACGCCTACGAGCAGTACTTC
TRBJ1-2,NA,TRBV12-3/TRBV12-4,15,NA,CASSLSGGRDYGYTF,TGTGCCAGCAGTTTATCTGGGGGCAGGGACTATGGCTACACCTTC
TRBJ1-6,many,TRBV5-1,16,TRBD1,CASSLLEQGDNSPLHF,TGCGCCAGCAGCTTGCTCGAGCAGGGGGATAATTCACCCCTCCACTTT
TRBJ2-1,NA,TRBV6-2/TRBV6-3,15,TRBD1,CASSQQGASYNEQFF,TGTGCCAGCAGTCAACAGGGGGCCTCCTACAATGAGCAGTTCTTC
TRBJ2-5,NA,TRBV5-1,15,NA,CASSLGPRGQETQYF,TGCGCCAGCAGCTTGGGACCCCGGGGCCAAGAGACCCAGTACTTC
TRBJ1-3,many,TRBV12-3/TRBV12-4,11,NA,CASSFRNTIYF,TGTGCCAGCAGTTTTAGGAACACCATATATTTT
TRBJ2-5,many,TRBV7-2,13,TRBD2,CASSLAGRETQYF,TGTGCCAGCAGCCTAGCGGGGAGAGAGACCCAGTACTTC
TRBJ2-1,NA,TRBV2,14,NA,CASSEGAGDNEQFF,TGTGCCAGCAGTGAAGGGGCCGGCGACAATGAGCAGTTCTTC
TRBJ2-1,NA,TRBV9,18,TRBD2,CASSVGLAGGLLNNEQFF,TGTGCCAGCAGCGTAGGACTAGCGGGGGGGCTGTTGAACAATGAGCAGTTCTTC
TRBJ1-5,few,TRBV6-1,13,NA,CASRRTEIQPQHF,TGTGCCAGCAGGCGGACAGAAATTCAGCCCCAGCATTTT
TRBJ2-1,NA,TRBV10-3,16,NA,CAISDVPTALNNEQFF,TGTGCCATCAGTGACGTCCCGACAGCCCTCAACAATGAGCAGTTCTTC
TRBJ2-3,NA,TRBV20-1,13,NA,CSASAGITDTQYF,TGCAGTGCTAGTGCGGGAATCACAGATACGCAGTATTTT
TRBJ1-3,few,TRBV20-1,16,TRBD1,CSARAGTGRSGNTIYF,TGCAGTGCTAGGGCGGGGACAGGGCGCTCTGGAAACACCATATATTTT
TRBJ2-3,once,TRBV12-5,14,NA,CASGSDSRLDMQYF,TGTGCTAGTGGTTCGGACTCCAGGCTAGATATGCAGTATTTT
TRBJ1-6,many,TRBV5-1,17,NA,CASSYGKGLPDNSPLHF,TGCGCCAGCAGCTACGGCAAGGGCCTTCCCGATAATTCACCCCTCCACTTT
TRBJ2-7,many,TRBV30,14,NA,CAWSVLQDLGEQYF,TGTGCCTGGAGTGTCCTGCAGGATCTGGGCGAGCAGTACTTC
TRBJ1-1,large,TRBV20-1,15,NA,CSARMLAGGSAEAFF,TGCAGTGCTAGAATGCTTGCTGGGGGATCAGCTGAAGCTTTCTTT
TRBJ1-6,NA,TRBV3-1,16,NA,CASSQDFSYGTSPLHF,TGTGCCAGCAGCCAAGATTTCTCCTATGGTACTTCACCCCTCCACTTT
TRBJ1-2,NA,TRBV12-3/TRBV12-4,14,TRBD1,CASSPRTGAGGYTF,TGTGCCAGCAGTCCTCGGACAGGGGCTGGCGGCTACACCTTC
TRBJ2-2,many,TRBV6-2/TRBV6-3,15,TRBD2,CASNNGGTNTGELFF,TGTGCCAGCAACAACGGGGGGACCAACACCGGGGAGCTGTTTTTT
TRBJ2-7,NA,TRBV12-5,12,TRBD1,CASGITGGLWYF,TGTGCTAGTGGAATTACAGGGGGCCTCTGGTACTTC
TRBJ2-5,few,TRBV5-4,14,TRBD1,CASSPSGGSETQYF,TGTGCCAGCAGCCCCTCAGGGGGCTCAGAGACCCAGTACTTC
TRBJ2-2,many,TRBV12-3/TRBV12-4,16,TRBD2,CASSPGTSGGLGELFF,TGTGCCAGCAGTCCAGGGACTAGCGGGGGGTTAGGGGAGCTGTTTTTT
TRBJ2-3,many,TRBV5-1,15,NA,CASSPDWGSTDTQYF,TGCGCCAGCAGCCCGGACTGGGGATCCACAGATACGCAGTATTTT
TRBJ1-1,many,TRBV12-3/TRBV12-4,13,NA,CASSSIQGTEAFF,TGTGCCAGCAGTTCGATACAGGGCACTGAAGCTTTCTTT
TRBJ2-5,few,TRBV19,14,NA,CASKAIGDQETQYF,TGTGCCAGTAAGGCGATAGGGGACCAAGAGACCCAGTACTTC
TRBJ2-2,few,TRBV6-6,14,NA,CASSYSGGTGELFF,TGTGCCAGCAGTTACTCGGGAGGTACCGGGGAGCTGTTTTTT
TRBJ1-1,few,TRBV18,15,TRBD1,CASSPNLQGPAEAFF,TGTGCCAGCTCACCAAACCTACAGGGGCCGGCTGAAGCTTTCTTT
TRBJ2-7,few,TRBV20-1,13,NA,CSASRDKPYEQYF,TGCAGTGCTAGCCGGGACAAGCCCTACGAGCAGTACTTC
TRBJ2-1,NA,TRBV27,13,NA,CASSFRGDTRQFF,TGTGCCAGCAGTTTCCGGGGGGACACTAGGCAGTTCTTC
TRBJ2-5,once,TRBV11-2,16,TRBD2,CASSPTGASGAETQYF,TGTGCCAGCAGCCCTACCGGGGCTAGCGGGGCCGAGACCCAGTACTTC
TRBJ1-4,few,TRBV19,15,TRBD1,CASIRTTGTYEKLFF,TGTGCCAGTATCCGAACGACAGGGACGTATGAAAAACTGTTTTTT
TRBJ2-1,few,TRBV20-1,13,TRBD2,CSAREGLGNEQFF,TGCAGTGCTAGAGAGGGACTAGGCAATGAGCAGTTCTTC
TRBJ1-1,NA,TRBV3-1,15,TRBD1,CASSQPGQGARGAFF,TGTGCCAGCAGCCAACCGGGACAGGGGGCTCGAGGGGCTTTCTTT
TRBJ1-5,NA,TRBV19,15,NA,CASSEGVWNNQPQHF,TGTGCCAGTAGTGAGGGGGTATGGAACAATCAGCCCCAGCATTTT